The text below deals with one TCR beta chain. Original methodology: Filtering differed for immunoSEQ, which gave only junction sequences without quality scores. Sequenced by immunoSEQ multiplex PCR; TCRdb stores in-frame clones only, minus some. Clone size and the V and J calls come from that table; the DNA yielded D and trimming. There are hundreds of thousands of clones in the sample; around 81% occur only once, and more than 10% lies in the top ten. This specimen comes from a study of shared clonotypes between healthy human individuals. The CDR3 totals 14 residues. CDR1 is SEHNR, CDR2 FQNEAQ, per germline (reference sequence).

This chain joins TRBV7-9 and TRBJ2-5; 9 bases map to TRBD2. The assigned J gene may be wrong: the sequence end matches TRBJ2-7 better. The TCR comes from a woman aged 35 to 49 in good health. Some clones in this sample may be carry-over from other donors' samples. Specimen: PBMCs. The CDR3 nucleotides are TGTGCCAGCAGCTTTAGCGGGAGCCAAACCGAGCAGTACTTC. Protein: CASSFSGSQTEQYF.